This paragraph reports one TCR beta chain. The entry originates in a study of OX40 agonist ivuxolimab in advanced cancers. The protocol was immunoSEQ multiplex PCR, while the TCRdb copy is restricted to in-frame clones and leaves out a portion. The sample records tens of thousands of clones, 84% being singletons. The source of this sequence is an adult with an advanced solid tumor such as melanoma, head and neck, liver or kidney cancer. The sequenced sample was CD4+ or CD8+ T cells sorted from blood, obtained in a trial of the OX40 agonist ivuxolimab.

The CDR3 sequence is CASSLRGGRANTGELFF. The DNA of the CDR3 is TGTGCCAGCAGCCTCCGGGGCGGGAGAGCGAACACCGGGGAGCTGTTTTTT. The rearrangement links TRBV14 to TRBJ2-2; TRBD2 matches 7 bases. This CDR3 is 17 amino acids long. The J segment lost 0 bases and the V segment lost 4 bases, leaving 8 bases of the junction unmatched. CDR1 is SGHDN, CDR2 FVKESK, per germline.